This record looks at one TCR beta chain sequence and its context. The assay was immunoSEQ multiplex PCR, and TCRdb's table has in-frame clones only and misses some. The sample yields 87,000 or so clones, 90% seen once. The source of the sample is a study of blood T cell repertoires in COVID-19. Study summary: From the United States, Italy and Spain came samples of acute and convalescent COVID-19.

V was trimmed by 3 bases and J by 6 bases, leaving 11 bases between them. CDR3 length: 13 amino acids. The V gene's germline CDR1 is MDHEN and CDR2 SYDVKM. This TCR derives from a man younger than 35 with COVID-19, enrolled during active disease. The sequencing input was peripheral blood. This sequence joins TRBV28 and TRBJ1-2; D is possibly TRBD1 (5 bases). The CDR3 nucleotides are TGTGCCAGCAGTTTCGGGGGTGACAATGGCTACACCTTC. Translating gives CASSFGGDNGYTF.